The 8 T cell receptor beta chains below come from one sample, sequenced in a study of OX40 agonist ivuxolimab in advanced cancers. Repertoires were generated with immunoSEQ multiplex PCR, while TCRdb's copy carries only in-frame clones and drops some. The sample records tens of thousands of clones, about 90% being singletons. The sequenced sample was CD4+ or CD8+ T cells sorted from blood, obtained in a trial of the OX40 agonist ivuxolimab. The receptors originated from an adult with an advanced solid tumor such as melanoma, head and neck, liver or kidney cancer.

The rearrangement uses TRBV10-3 and TRBJ1-1; no reliable D call. CDR1 and CDR2 from the germline V gene are ENHRY and SYGVKD. V lost 5 bases, J lost 0 bases, and 7 bases lay in between. CDR3 length: 13 residues. CDR3: CAISSNVNTEAFF. The CDR3 DNA follows: TGTGCCATCAGTAGCAACGTGAACACTGAAGCTTTCTTT.

The chain carries TRBV29-1 and TRBJ2-1; 7 bases align to TRBD1. CDR1 and CDR2 from the germline V gene are SQVTM and ANQGSEA. The CDR3 sequence is 15 residues long. V lost 4 bases to trimming and J lost 3 bases; unmatched junction nucleotides: 9. The CDR3 loop reads CSVVVVDRFYNEQFF. CDR3 coding DNA: TGCAGCGTTGTCGTGGTGGACAGGTTCTACAATGAGCAGTTCTTC.

This clone was seen only a few times. This chain uses TRBV15 with TRBJ1-5; the D gene is possibly TRBD1 (5 bases). V was cut by 1 base and J by 10 bases, with 8 bases left in between. The germline CDR1 and CDR2 sequences are LNHNV and YYDKDF (reference sequence). The CDR3 length is 12 residues. The CDR3 reads CATSRVQGPQHF. Here the CDR3 DNA reads TGTGCCACCAGCAGAGTCCAGGGTCCCCAGCATTTT.

This clone was seen just once. Here the CDR3 DNA reads TGTGCCAGCAGCCCCACAGTTCCGGACTTCTACAATGAGCAGTTCTTC. The encoded protein is CASSPTVPDFYNEQFF. The rearrangement uses TRBV7-8 and TRBJ2-1; D is perhaps TRBD2 (5 bases). The V gene's germline CDR1 is SGHVS and CDR2 FQNEAQ. The CDR3 loop spans 16 amino acids. Deletions cut 5 bases from V and 3 bases from J, with 17 bases between.

The chain combines TRBV6-6 with TRBJ1-2, with D unclear. The CDR3 has 10 residues. Germline CDR1 reads MNHNY; CDR2 reads SVGAGI (reference sequence). V shed 8 bases and J shed 5 bases, with 6 bases lying between them. The CDR3 reads CASVGYGYTF. In DNA form, the CDR3 reads TGTGCCAGCGTGGGTTATGGCTACACCTTC.

The V call is TRBV28, the J call TRBJ1-6; D is unclear. V was cut by 6 bases and J by 6 bases, with 15 bases left in between. The germline gives CDR1 MDHEN, CDR2 SYDVKM. This CDR3 has 15 residues. The CDR3 loop is CASSQYGQSNSPLHF. CDR3 sequence (DNA): TGTGCCAGCAGCCAATACGGGCAGAGTAATTCACCCCTCCACTTT.

A word on this clone: The junction and the germline gene differ at one end; a read error may be behind it. Other DNA variants within this sample encode the same CDR3. The J gene is TRBJ1-1, the V gene TRBV6-1; D is ambiguous. In germline, CDR1 is MNHNS, CDR2 SASEGT. The CDR3 covers 13 residues. The CDR3 protein is CASSVQGNTEAFF. Written as DNA, the CDR3 is TGTGCCAGCAGTGTCCAAGGGAACACCGAAGCTTTCTTT.

The rearrangement links TRBV9 to TRBJ2-1; 7 bases agree with TRBD2. Germline V lookup: CDR1 SGDLS, CDR2 YYNGEE. There are 15 residues in the CDR3. The ends lost 4 bases at V and 9 bases at J; junction bases unmatched: 13. CDR3 sequence reads: CASSPTGRGWSEQFF. CDR3 in DNA: TGTGCCAGCAGCCCCACGGGGAGGGGTTGGAGTGAGCAGTTCTTC.